The clone carrying this T cell receptor (beta chain) was seen once. Its cognate antigen is unknown. V lost 1 base to trimming and J lost 3 bases, with 13 bases between them. There are 15 residues in the CDR3. Germline V gene data show CDR1 as SGHAT and CDR2 as FQNNGV. Using immunoSEQ multiplex PCR, the repertoire was profiled, and TCRdb retains in-frame clones only, with some absent. The table has 190,000 or so clones, approximately 61% seen once. The data were obtained in a study of shared clonotypes between healthy human individuals. Whole-study results and caveats: Sharing across four donors was seen in roughly 5% of naive CD4 clonotypes. Relative to memory subsets, naive subsets generally showed larger estimated richness.

This TCR was recovered from a young man in good health. This chain uses TRBV11-2 with TRBJ2-7; D is perhaps TRBD2 (5 bases). Sequenced input: memory CD4+ T cells sorted from blood. Subset defined: CD45RA-negative fraction. As DNA, the CDR3 is TGTGCCAGCAGCTTAGTGAGCGGAGGCTACTACGAGCAGTACTTC. It encodes CASSLVSGGYYEQYF.